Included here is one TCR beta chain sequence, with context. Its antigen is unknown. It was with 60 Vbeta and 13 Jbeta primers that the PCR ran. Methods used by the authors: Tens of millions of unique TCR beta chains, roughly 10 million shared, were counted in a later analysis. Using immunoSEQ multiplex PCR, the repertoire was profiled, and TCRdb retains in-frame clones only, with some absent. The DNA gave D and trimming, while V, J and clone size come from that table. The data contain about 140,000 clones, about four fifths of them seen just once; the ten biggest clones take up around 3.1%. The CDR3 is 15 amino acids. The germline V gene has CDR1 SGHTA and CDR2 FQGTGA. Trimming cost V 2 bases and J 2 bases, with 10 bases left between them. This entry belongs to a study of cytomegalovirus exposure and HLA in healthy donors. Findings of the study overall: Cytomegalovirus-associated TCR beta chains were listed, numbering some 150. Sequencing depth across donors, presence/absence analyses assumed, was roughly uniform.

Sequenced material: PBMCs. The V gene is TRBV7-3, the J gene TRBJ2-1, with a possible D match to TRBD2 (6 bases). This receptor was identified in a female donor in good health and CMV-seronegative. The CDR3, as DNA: TGTGCCAGCAGCTTAGGCGGGGTACCCTACAATGAGCAGTTCTTC. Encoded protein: CASSLGGVPYNEQFF.